Shown below are 4 T cell receptor beta chains from a single sample sequenced in a study of CD8 T cells in ankylosing spondylitis. TCRdb fed the 5' RACE reads into MiXCR, producing one record per CDR3 protein. Here the sample spans a few hundred thousand distinct CDR3 sequences, 18% being singletons. Sequences were obtained from blood, either unsorted or a sorted T cell fraction (not recorded which). All receptors come from a male donor with ankylosing spondylitis or in good health (not recorded which).

This clonotype came up a few times. This rearrangement joins TRBV27 to TRBJ1-1, with 7 bases lining up with TRBD1. The germline gives CDR1 MNHEY, CDR2 SMNVEV (reference sequence). There are 13 residues in the CDR3. The trim removed 6 bases at V and 5 bases at J, leaving 6 bases unmatched. The CDR3 bases are TGTGCCAGCAGGGCAGGGGGGCAAACTGAAGCTTTCTTT. It encodes CASRAGGQTEAFF.

There are a few counts of this clonotype. The rearrangement joins TRBV7-8 to TRBJ1-1; a weak D match, TRBD1 (6 bases). The V gene lost 5 bases and the J gene lost 0 bases, with 16 bases spanning the gap. CDR1 and CDR2 (germline): SGHVS, FQNEAQ. CDR3 length: 16 amino acids. CDR3 sequence reads: CASSTGLAQLNTEAFF. The CDR3 nucleotides read TGTGCCAGCAGCACAGGGCTTGCACAGTTGAACACTGAAGCTTTCTTT.

The chain is built from TRBV4-3 and TRBJ1-4; no clear D. V was clipped by 0 bases and J by 0 bases, with 8 bases between them. The CDR3 is made up of 16 amino acids. Germline V lookup: CDR1 LGHNA, CDR2 YSLEER. For the CDR3, the DNA is TGCGCCAGCAGCCAAGATTGGGCTGCAACTAATGAAAAACTGTTTTTT. It yields the protein CASSQDWAATNEKLFF.

The chain uses TRBV29-1 and TRBJ2-1; 11 nucleotides match TRBD1. J gave up 13 bases and V 5 bases, and 7 bases lay outside the gene matches. The CDR3 runs to 12 residues. The germline gives CDR1 SQVTM, CDR2 ANQGSEA. The CDR3 is CSVFGQGAIQFF. The CDR3 DNA reads TGCAGCGTTTTCGGACAGGGGGCGATACAGTTCTTC.